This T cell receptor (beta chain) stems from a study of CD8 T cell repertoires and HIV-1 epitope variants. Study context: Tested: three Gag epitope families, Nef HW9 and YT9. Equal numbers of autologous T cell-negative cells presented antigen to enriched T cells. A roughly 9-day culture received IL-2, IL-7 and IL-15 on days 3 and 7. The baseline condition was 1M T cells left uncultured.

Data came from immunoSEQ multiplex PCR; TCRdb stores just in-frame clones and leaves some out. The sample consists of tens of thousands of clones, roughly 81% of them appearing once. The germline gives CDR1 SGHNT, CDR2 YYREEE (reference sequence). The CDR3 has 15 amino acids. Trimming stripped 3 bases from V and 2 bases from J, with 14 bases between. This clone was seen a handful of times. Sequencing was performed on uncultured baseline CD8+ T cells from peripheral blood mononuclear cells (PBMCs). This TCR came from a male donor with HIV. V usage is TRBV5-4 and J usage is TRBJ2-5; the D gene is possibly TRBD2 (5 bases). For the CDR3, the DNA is TGTGCCAGCAGCTCCGCCGGGATAGATCAAGAGACCCAGTACTTC. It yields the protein CASSSAGIDQETQYF.